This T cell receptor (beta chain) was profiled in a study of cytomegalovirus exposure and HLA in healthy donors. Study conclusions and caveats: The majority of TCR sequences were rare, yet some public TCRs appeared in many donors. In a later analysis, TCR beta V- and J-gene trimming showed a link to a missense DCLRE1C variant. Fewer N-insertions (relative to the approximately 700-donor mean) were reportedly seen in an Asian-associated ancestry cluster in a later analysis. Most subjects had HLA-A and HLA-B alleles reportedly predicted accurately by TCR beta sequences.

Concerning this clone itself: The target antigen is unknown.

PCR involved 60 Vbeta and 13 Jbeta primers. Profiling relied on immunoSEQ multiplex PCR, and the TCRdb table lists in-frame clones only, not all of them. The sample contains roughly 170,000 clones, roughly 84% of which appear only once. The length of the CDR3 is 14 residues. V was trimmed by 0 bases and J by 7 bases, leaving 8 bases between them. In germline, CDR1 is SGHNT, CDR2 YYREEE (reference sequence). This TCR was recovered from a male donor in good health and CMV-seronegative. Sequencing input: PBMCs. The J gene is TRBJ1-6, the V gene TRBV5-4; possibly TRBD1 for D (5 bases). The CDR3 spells CASSLGTQNSPLHF. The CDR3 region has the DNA TGTGCCAGCAGCTTGGGGACACAAAATTCACCCCTCCACTTT.